This is a list of T cell receptor beta chains from one sample in a study of cytomegalovirus exposure and HLA in healthy donors. The protocol was immunoSEQ multiplex PCR, while the TCRdb copy is restricted to in-frame clones and leaves out a portion. The sample lists about 94,000 clones; around 66% were seen once. The sequencing sample was made of PBMCs. The receptors originated from a man aged 30-40 years in good health and CMV-seronegative. Each CDR3 is given with its conserved first and last residue. A D gene is named only where the DNA matches it firmly. Size is omitted from some rows. Given values are once, few, many or a class for expanded clones.

D gene: .; J gene: TRBJ1-1; V gene: TRBV10-2; clone size: .; CDR3 protein: CASTQGGYTEAFF; CDR3 DNA: TGCGCCAGCACACAGGGCGGGTACACTGAAGCTTTCTTT
D gene: TRBD1; J gene: TRBJ2-7; V gene: TRBV14; clone size: .; CDR3 protein: CASSLQGQTYYEQYF; CDR3 DNA: TGTGCCAGCAGCCTCCAGGGACAGACTTATTACGAGCAGTACTTC
D gene: .; J gene: TRBJ1-6; V gene: TRBV7-9; clone size: few; CDR3 protein: CASSLRLQGNSPLHF; CDR3 DNA: TGTGCCAGCAGCTTGAGGTTACAGGGCAATTCACCCCTCCACTTT
D gene: TRBD1; J gene: TRBJ2-7; V gene: TRBV4-3; clone size: .; CDR3 protein: CASSQGPGQAYEQYF; CDR3 DNA: TGCGCCAGCAGCCAAGGACCGGGACAGGCCTACGAGCAGTACTTC
D gene: .; J gene: TRBJ1-6; V gene: TRBV6-6; clone size: few; CDR3 protein: CASSPPGGLLNSPLHF; CDR3 DNA: TGTGCCAGCAGTCCCCCGGGGGGTTTGCTCAATTCACCCCTCCACTTT
D gene: TRBD1; J gene: TRBJ1-6; V gene: TRBV2; clone size: .; CDR3 protein: CASDGQGNSPLHF; CDR3 DNA: TGTGCCAGTGATGGACAGGGTAACTCACCCCTCCACTTT
D gene: TRBD2; J gene: TRBJ2-3; V gene: TRBV5-1; clone size: .; CDR3 protein: CASSLPSGGSDTQYF; CDR3 DNA: TGCGCCAGCAGCTTACCTAGCGGGGGGAGCGATACGCAGTATTTT
D gene: TRBD1; J gene: TRBJ1-3; V gene: TRBV9; clone size: .; CDR3 protein: CASSAGQGAAGNTIYF; CDR3 DNA: TGTGCCAGCAGCGCGGGACAGGGGGCGGCTGGAAACACCATATATTTT
D gene: TRBD2; J gene: TRBJ2-1; V gene: TRBV6-1; clone size: .; CDR3 protein: CASSEIAGAYNEQFF; CDR3 DNA: TGTGCCAGCAGTGAAATAGCGGGAGCTTACAATGAGCAGTTCTTC
D gene: TRBD2; J gene: TRBJ2-7; V gene: TRBV27; clone size: .; CDR3 protein: CASSGGRGLAGGYEQYF; CDR3 DNA: TGTGCCAGCAGTGGCGGGAGGGGACTAGCGGGAGGCTACGAGCAGTACTTC
D gene: .; J gene: TRBJ2-5; V gene: TRBV28; clone size: few; CDR3 protein: CASRFLETQYF; CDR3 DNA: TGTGCCAGCAGGTTCCTAGAGACCCAGTACTTC
D gene: TRBD2; J gene: TRBJ2-7; V gene: TRBV5-1; clone size: few; CDR3 protein: CASSLVGGSTSYEQYF; CDR3 DNA: TGCGCCAGCAGCTTGGTGGGAGGGAGTACCTCCTACGAGCAGTACTTC
D gene: TRBD1; J gene: TRBJ2-7; V gene: TRBV6-5; clone size: .; CDR3 protein: CASSTPGQGRDEQYF; CDR3 DNA: TGTGCCAGCAGTACACCGGGACAGGGGAGAGACGAGCAGTACTTC
D gene: TRBD2; J gene: TRBJ2-5; V gene: TRBV7-3; clone size: .; CDR3 protein: CASSLGTSGVQETQYF; CDR3 DNA: TGTGCCAGCAGCCTCGGGACTAGCGGGGTACAAGAGACCCAGTACTTC
D gene: TRBD2; J gene: TRBJ2-1; V gene: TRBV2; clone size: .; CDR3 protein: CASSPSGRAKNEQFF; CDR3 DNA: TGTGCCAGCAGTCCTAGCGGGAGGGCCAAGAATGAGCAGTTCTTC
D gene: TRBD1; J gene: TRBJ1-5; V gene: TRBV19; clone size: few; CDR3 protein: CASTPRPTGVDQPQHF; CDR3 DNA: TGTGCCAGTACCCCGAGACCGACAGGGGTGGATCAGCCCCAGCATTTT
D gene: .; J gene: TRBJ2-3; V gene: TRBV18; clone size: few; CDR3 protein: CASSGLPASTDTQYF; CDR3 DNA: TGTGCCAGCTCAGGACTACCGGCTAGCACAGATACGCAGTATTTT
D gene: TRBD1; J gene: TRBJ1-3; V gene: TRBV5-6; clone size: .; CDR3 protein: CASSLPENDREKPGNTIYF; CDR3 DNA: TGTGCCAGCAGCTTACCCGAAAACGACAGGGAGAAACCTGGAAACACCATATATTTT
D gene: TRBD1; J gene: TRBJ1-6; V gene: TRBV19; clone size: .; CDR3 protein: CASSVNLDRIRYDNSPLHF; CDR3 DNA: TGTGCCAGTAGTGTGAACTTGGACAGGATACGTTATGATAATTCACCCCTCCACTTT
D gene: TRBD1; J gene: TRBJ1-3; V gene: TRBV28; clone size: few; CDR3 protein: CASTQGARVAGNTIYF; CDR3 DNA: TGTGCCAGCACACAGGGGGCGAGGGTAGCTGGAAACACCATATATTTT
D gene: .; J gene: TRBJ1-5; V gene: TRBV5-5; clone size: .; CDR3 protein: CASSLTGRMEPQHF; CDR3 DNA: TGTGCCAGCAGCTTGACAGGCCGTATGGAGCCCCAGCATTTT
D gene: TRBD1; J gene: TRBJ1-5; V gene: TRBV10-2; clone size: .; CDR3 protein: CASTRDRGDQPQHF; CDR3 DNA: TGCGCCAGCACCCGGGACAGGGGAGACCAGCCCCAGCATTTT